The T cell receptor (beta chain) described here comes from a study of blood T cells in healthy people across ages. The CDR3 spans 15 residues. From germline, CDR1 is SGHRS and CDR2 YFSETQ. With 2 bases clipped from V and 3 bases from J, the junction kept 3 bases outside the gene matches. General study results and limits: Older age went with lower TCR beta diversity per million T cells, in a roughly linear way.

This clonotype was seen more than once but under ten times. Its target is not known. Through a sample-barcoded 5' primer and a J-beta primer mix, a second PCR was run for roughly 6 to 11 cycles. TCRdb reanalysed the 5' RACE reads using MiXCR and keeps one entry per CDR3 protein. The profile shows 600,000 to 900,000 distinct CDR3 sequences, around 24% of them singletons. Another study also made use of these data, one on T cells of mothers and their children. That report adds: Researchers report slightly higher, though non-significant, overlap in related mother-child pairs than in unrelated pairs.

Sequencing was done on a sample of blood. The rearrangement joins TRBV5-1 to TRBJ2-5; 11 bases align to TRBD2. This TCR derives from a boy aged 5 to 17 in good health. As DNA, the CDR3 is TGCGCCAGCAGCTTCGGGACTAGCGGTAAAGAGACCCAGTACTTC. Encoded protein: CASSFGTSGKETQYF.